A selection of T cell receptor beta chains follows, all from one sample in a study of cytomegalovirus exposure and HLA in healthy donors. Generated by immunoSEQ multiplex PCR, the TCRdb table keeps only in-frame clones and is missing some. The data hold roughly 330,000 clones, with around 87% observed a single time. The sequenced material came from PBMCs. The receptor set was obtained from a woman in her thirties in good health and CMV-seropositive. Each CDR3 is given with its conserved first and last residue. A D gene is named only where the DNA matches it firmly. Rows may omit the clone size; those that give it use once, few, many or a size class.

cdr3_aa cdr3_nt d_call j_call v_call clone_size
CASSRGWDTLDSPLHF TGTGCCAGCAGCCGGGGATGGGACACCTTGGATTCACCCCTCCACTTT . TRBJ1-6 TRBV14 .
CASSSDRGSGNTIYF TGTGCCAGCAGTTCTGACAGGGGCTCTGGAAACACCATATATTTT TRBD1 TRBJ1-3 TRBV6-5 once
CAWSVRRASTDTQYF TGTGCCTGGAGTGTAAGGAGAGCTAGCACAGATACGCAGTATTTT . TRBJ2-3 TRBV30 .
CASSVVGQLNTEAFF TGTGCCAGCAGCGTAGTAGGACAGTTGAACACTGAAGCTTTCTTT . TRBJ1-1 TRBV9 once
CASSEEIAGGHNEQFF TGTGCCAGCAGTGAAGAGATAGCGGGGGGACACAATGAGCAGTTCTTC TRBD2 TRBJ2-1 TRBV2 .
CASSLTWGELFF TGTGCCAGCAGCTTGACGTGGGGGGAGCTGTTTTTT . TRBJ2-2 TRBV5-6 .
CASGYPRVSGSNYGYTF TGTGCCAGCGGCTATCCCAGGGTTTCGGGATCTAACTATGGCTACACCTTC . TRBJ1-2 TRBV28 .
CASSLRPIHYEQYF TGTGCCAGCAGTTTACGGCCTATACACTACGAGCAGTACTTC . TRBJ2-7 TRBV27 .
CASRGGPGSSYEQYF TGTGCCAGCAGGGGGGGTCCAGGGTCCTCCTACGAGCAGTACTTC . TRBJ2-7 TRBV6-1 few
CASSPRLAGGLNTGELFF TGTGCCAGCAGCCCAAGACTAGCGGGGGGCCTGAACACCGGGGAGCTGTTTTTT TRBD2 TRBJ2-2 TRBV7-9 few
CASSIPNPQETQYF TGTGCCAGCTCAATCCCGAACCCCCAAGAGACCCAGTACTTC . TRBJ2-5 TRBV27 .
CASSSLGTSGPYNEQFF TGTGCCAGCAGCTCCCTAGGGACTAGCGGACCATACAATGAGCAGTTCTTC TRBD2 TRBJ2-1 TRBV7-9 .
CAIGPGGRQETQYF TGTGCCATCGGGCCAGGGGGTCGCCAAGAGACCCAGTACTTC TRBD1 TRBJ2-5 TRBV6-5 .
CASSKRVDTGELFF TGTGCCAGCAGCAAAAGGGTGGATACCGGGGAGCTGTTTTTT . TRBJ2-2 TRBV27 .
CASSESFGQGNQPQHF TGTGCCAGCAGTGAAAGCTTCGGACAGGGCAATCAGCCCCAGCATTTT TRBD1 TRBJ1-5 TRBV27 .
CASSYYRGNEQFF TGTGCCAGCAGTTACTACAGGGGCAATGAGCAGTTCTTC TRBD1 TRBJ2-1 TRBV6-5 .
CASSPGGQLGSGELFF TGCGCCAGCAGCCCCGGAGGTCAGTTGGGATCCGGGGAGCTGTTTTTT . TRBJ2-2 TRBV4-3 .
CASVGGVIGDTEAFF TGCGCCAGCGTAGGAGGGGTAATTGGGGACACTGAAGCTTTCTTT . TRBJ1-1 TRBV5-1 .
CAWTLNTGELFF TGTGCCTGGACCTTGAACACCGGGGAGCTGTTTTTT . TRBJ2-2 TRBV30 .
CASRKGQVSNEKLFF TGTGCCAGCAGAAAAGGACAGGTGTCTAATGAAAAACTGTTTTTT TRBD1 TRBJ1-4 TRBV28 .
CASGVGQPQHF TGTGCCTCGGGGGTCGGTCAGCCCCAGCATTTT . TRBJ1-5 TRBV9 once
CASSYEGGIYGYTF TGTGCCAGCAGTTACGAGGGGGGGATCTATGGCTACACCTTC . TRBJ1-2 TRBV6-5 .
CSVEENTEAFF TGCAGCGTTGAGGAGAACACTGAAGCTTTCTTT . TRBJ1-1 TRBV29-1 .
CASSPLGRANEKLFF TGTGCCAGCAGCCCATTGGGCAGGGCGAATGAAAAACTGTTTTTT . TRBJ1-4 TRBV6-1 .
CASSMRAGAFNEQFF TGTGCCAGTAGTATGCGGGCGGGAGCATTCAATGAGCAGTTCTTC TRBD2 TRBJ2-1 TRBV19 .
CASSLLVKGLAGAYEQYF TGTGCCAGCAGCTTATTAGTCAAGGGACTAGCGGGAGCCTACGAGCAGTACTTC TRBD2 TRBJ2-7 TRBV7-6 .
CASSLERGTDTQYF TGCGCCAGCAGCTTAGAGCGGGGCACAGATACGCAGTATTTT . TRBJ2-3 TRBV5-1 .
CASSLDWASYTF TGTGCCAGCAGCTTAGACTGGGCGAGCTACACCTTC . TRBJ1-2 TRBV7-8 .
CASSPVPGPYEQYF TGTGCCAGTAGTCCAGTCCCGGGGCCCTACGAGCAGTACTTC . TRBJ2-7 TRBV19 .
CASSIRGTRTGELFF TGTGCCAGTAGTATCAGAGGGACCCGGACCGGGGAGCTGTTTTTT . TRBJ2-2 TRBV19 .
CASSQGGSGNGYTF TGCGCCAGCAGCCAAGGGGGATCGGGGAATGGCTACACCTTC . TRBJ1-2 TRBV4-3 .
CASSTTGGRELFF TGTGCCAGCAGCACGACAGGAGGGAGGGAGCTGTTTTTT . TRBJ2-2 TRBV11-3 .
CASSITGRGSIGEQFF TGTGCCAGTAGTATAACGGGCCGGGGGAGTATAGGGGAGCAGTTCTTC . TRBJ2-1 TRBV19 .
CASSATSGDLGTQYF TGTGCCAGCAGTGCAACTAGCGGGGATCTTGGGACCCAGTACTTC TRBD2 TRBJ2-5 TRBV6-1 .
CASSQDPAGGGEQFF TGCGCCAGCAGCCAAGATCCGGCGGGGGGGGGTGAGCAGTTCTTC TRBD2 TRBJ2-1 TRBV4-3 .
CASSFIFSGRGNEQFF TGTGCCAGCAGCTTCATTTTTAGCGGGAGGGGCAATGAGCAGTTCTTC TRBD2 TRBJ2-1 TRBV11-2 .
CASSFRQGGSYEQYF TGTGCCAGCAGCTTTAGACAGGGAGGATCCTACGAGCAGTACTTC . TRBJ2-7 TRBV9 .
CASSFGTSGWRETQYF TGTGCCAGCAGTTTCGGGACTAGCGGGTGGAGAGAGACCCAGTACTTC TRBD2 TRBJ2-5 TRBV6-5 .
CASSLGRQGPYEQYF TGCGCCAGCAGCCTAGGCCGGCAGGGCCCCTACGAGCAGTACTTC . TRBJ2-7 TRBV5-1 .
CASSSPGRAAGNTIYF TGTGCCAGCAGTTCCCCAGGGCGGGCGGCTGGAAACACCATATATTTT . TRBJ1-3 TRBV28 .
CASREVYTQYF TGTGCCAGCCGAGAAGTATATACGCAGTATTTT . TRBJ2-3 TRBV2 .
CASSLGQVTDTQYF TGTGCCAGCTCACTGGGACAGGTTACAGATACGCAGTATTTT TRBD1 TRBJ2-3 TRBV18 .
CASSARASWGPQHF TGTGCCAGCAGTGCTCGGGCGTCTTGGGGGCCCCAGCATTTT . TRBJ1-5 TRBV6-1 .
CASREGGANEKLFF TGTGCCAGCAGAGAAGGGGGTGCTAATGAAAAACTGTTTTTT . TRBJ1-4 TRBV28 .
CASRIRETGELFF TGTGCCAGTAGAATCCGGGAGACCGGGGAGCTGTTTTTT . TRBJ2-2 TRBV19 .
CASSLGGQVQPQHF TGTGCCAGCAGCTTGGGGGGGCAGGTTCAGCCCCAGCATTTT . TRBJ1-5 TRBV5-8 .
CASSSIALAGGVYEQYF TGTGCCAGCAGTTCCATTGCTCTAGCGGGGGGGGTCTACGAGCAGTACTTC TRBD2 TRBJ2-7 TRBV27 .
CASSTSGGAGGTDTQYF TGTGCCAGCAGCACTAGCGGGGGGGCGGGAGGCACAGATACGCAGTATTTT TRBD2 TRBJ2-3 TRBV9 .
CASSSGVDEKLFF TGTGCCAGCAGTTCAGGGGTTGATGAAAAACTGTTTTTT . TRBJ1-4 TRBV7-6 once
CASSLQGAGAEQYF TGTGCCAGCAGCCTCCAAGGGGCAGGGGCCGAGCAGTACTTC . TRBJ2-7 TRBV7-9 .
CSVRDLGPMSSGNTIYF TGCAGCGTAAGGGACCTAGGACCCATGAGCTCTGGAAACACCATATATTTT . TRBJ1-3 TRBV29-1 once
CAWNSANEQFF TGTGCCTGGAATTCTGCCAATGAGCAGTTCTTC . TRBJ2-1 TRBV30 once
CASSVEAGSTYEQYF TGTGCCAGCAGCGTAGAGGCAGGGAGTACCTACGAGCAGTACTTC . TRBJ2-7 TRBV9 .